This T cell receptor beta chain was recovered during a study of cytomegalovirus exposure and HLA in healthy donors. V dropped 7 bases and J dropped 5 bases, with 17 bases sitting between them. The CDR3 sequence is 14 residues long. Germline values: CDR1 SQVTM, CDR2 ANQGSEA. Each donor was nominally healthy when sampled (though unrecorded immune exposures were likely). 13 Jbeta primers and 60 Vbeta primers were used for the PCR. TCRdb's table, derived via immunoSEQ multiplex PCR, lists solely in-frame clones and lacks some. Among approximately 180,000 clones listed, 60% to 80% were seen once. The sequence was collected from a man in his forties in good health and CMV-seropositive. Sequenced: PBMCs. The chain has TRBV29-1 and TRBJ2-2, with D perhaps TRBD1 (7 bases). As DNA, the CDR3 is TGCAGCGGAGGTGGGACAGCGGGTACCGGGGAGCTGTTTTTT. This sequence encodes CSGGGTAGTGELFF.